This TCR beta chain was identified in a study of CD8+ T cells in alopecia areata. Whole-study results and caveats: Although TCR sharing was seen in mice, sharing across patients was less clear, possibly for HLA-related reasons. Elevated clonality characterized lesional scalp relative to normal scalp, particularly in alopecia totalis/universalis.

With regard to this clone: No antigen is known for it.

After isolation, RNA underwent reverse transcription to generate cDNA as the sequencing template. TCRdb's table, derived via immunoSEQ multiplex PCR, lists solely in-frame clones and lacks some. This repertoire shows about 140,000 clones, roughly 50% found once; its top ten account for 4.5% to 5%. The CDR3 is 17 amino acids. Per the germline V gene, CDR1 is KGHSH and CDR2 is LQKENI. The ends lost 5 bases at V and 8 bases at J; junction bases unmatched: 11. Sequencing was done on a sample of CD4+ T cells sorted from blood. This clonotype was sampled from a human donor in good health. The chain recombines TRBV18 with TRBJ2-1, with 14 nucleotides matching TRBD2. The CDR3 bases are TGTGCCAGCTCAACGGACAGGGGACTAGCGGGAGTCTATGAGCAGTTCTTC. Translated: CASSTDRGLAGVYEQFF.